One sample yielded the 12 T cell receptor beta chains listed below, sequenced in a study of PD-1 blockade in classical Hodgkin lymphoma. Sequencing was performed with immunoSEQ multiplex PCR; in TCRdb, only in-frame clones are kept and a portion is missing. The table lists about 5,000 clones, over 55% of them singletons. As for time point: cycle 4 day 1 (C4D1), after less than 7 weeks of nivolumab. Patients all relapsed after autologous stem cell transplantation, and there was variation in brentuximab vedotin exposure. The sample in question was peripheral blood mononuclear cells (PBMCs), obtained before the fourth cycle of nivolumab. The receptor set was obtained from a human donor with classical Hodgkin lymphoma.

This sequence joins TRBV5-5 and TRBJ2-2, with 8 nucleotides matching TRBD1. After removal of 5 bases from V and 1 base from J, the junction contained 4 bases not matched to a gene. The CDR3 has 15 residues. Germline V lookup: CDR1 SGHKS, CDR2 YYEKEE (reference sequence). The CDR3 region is CASRSTGGNTGELFF. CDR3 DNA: TGTGCCAGCAGATCTACAGGGGGGAACACCGGGGAGCTGTTTTTT.

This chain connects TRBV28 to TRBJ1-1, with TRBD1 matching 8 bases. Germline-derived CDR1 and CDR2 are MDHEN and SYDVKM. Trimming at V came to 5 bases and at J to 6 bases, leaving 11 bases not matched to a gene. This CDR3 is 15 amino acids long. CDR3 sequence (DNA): TGTGCCAGCAGTCCCTCCCGGGACAGGAGGCCTGAAGCTTTCTTT. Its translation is CASSPSRDRRPEAFF.

The CDR3 region has the DNA TGTGCCAGCAGTTGGAATTCTGGCACTGAAGCTTTCTTT. This translates into CASSWNSGTEAFF. This sequence joins TRBV5-8 and TRBJ1-1; the D is unclear. The V gene's germline CDR1 is SGHTS and CDR2 YDEGEE. Trimming stripped 5 bases from V and 4 bases from J, with 12 bases between. The length of the CDR3 is 13 residues.

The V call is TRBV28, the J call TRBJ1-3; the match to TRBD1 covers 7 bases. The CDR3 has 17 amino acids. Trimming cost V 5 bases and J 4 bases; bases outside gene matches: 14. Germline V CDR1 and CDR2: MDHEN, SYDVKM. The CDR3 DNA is TGTGCCAGCAGTGGAACAGGGGTCGGCCATCTAGGAAACACCATATATTTT. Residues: CASSGTGVGHLGNTIYF.

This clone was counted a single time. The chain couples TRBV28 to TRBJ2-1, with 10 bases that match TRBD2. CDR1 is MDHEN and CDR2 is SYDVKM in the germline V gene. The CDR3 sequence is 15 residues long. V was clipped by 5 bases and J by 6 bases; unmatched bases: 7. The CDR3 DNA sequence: TGTGCCAGCAGTCAAGCGGGAGGGCCGGTCAATGAGCAGTTCTTC. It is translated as CASSQAGGPVNEQFF.

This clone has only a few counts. In DNA, the CDR3 is TGTGCCAGCAGCTGGATGAAAGAGACCCAGTACTTC. Its translation is CASSWMKETQYF. V is TRBV7-2 and J is TRBJ2-5; D unresolved. Germline CDR1 reads SGHTA; CDR2 reads FQGNSA. V was clipped by 4 bases and J by 3 bases, with 6 bases between them. There are 12 residues in the CDR3.

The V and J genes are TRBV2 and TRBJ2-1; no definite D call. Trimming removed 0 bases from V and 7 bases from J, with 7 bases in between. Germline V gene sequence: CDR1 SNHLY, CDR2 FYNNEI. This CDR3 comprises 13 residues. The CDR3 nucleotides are TGTGCCAGCAGTGAAGCCTCGGGTAATGAGCAGTTCTTC. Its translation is CASSEASGNEQFF.

CDR3 sequence (DNA): TGTGCCAGCAGCTTGGCTTTATACAATGAGCAGTTCTTC. Amino acid sequence: CASSLALYNEQFF. J is TRBJ2-1 and V is TRBV5-4; no firm D call. V lost 0 bases to trimming and J lost 4 bases, with 5 bases between them. This CDR3 comprises 13 residues. In germline, CDR1 is SGHNT, CDR2 YYREEE (reference sequence).

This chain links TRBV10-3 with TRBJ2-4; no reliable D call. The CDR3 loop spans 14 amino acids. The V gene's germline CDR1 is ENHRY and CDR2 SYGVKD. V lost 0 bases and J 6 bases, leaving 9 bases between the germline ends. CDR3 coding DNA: TGTGCCATCAGTGAGTCGAGGAGCTCAAACATTCAGTACTTC. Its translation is CAISESRSSNIQYF.

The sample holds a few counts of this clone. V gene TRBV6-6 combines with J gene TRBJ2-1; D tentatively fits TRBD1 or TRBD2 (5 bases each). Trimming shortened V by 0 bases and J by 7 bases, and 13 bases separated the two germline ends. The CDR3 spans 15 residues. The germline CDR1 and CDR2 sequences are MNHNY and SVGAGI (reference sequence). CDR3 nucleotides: TGTGCCAGCAGTTACTCTGGTCAGGGCGGGAATGAGCAGTTCTTC. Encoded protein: CASSYSGQGGNEQFF.

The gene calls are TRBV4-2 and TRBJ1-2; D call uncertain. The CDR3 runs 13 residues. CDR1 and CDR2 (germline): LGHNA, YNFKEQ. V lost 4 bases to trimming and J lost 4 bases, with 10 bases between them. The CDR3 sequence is CASSLDRSYGYTF. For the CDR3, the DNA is TGTGCCAGCAGCCTAGACCGCTCCTATGGCTACACCTTC.

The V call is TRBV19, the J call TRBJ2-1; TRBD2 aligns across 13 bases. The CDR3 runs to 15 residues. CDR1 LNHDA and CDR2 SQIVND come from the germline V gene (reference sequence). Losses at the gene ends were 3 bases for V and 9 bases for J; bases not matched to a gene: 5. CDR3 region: CASSMGLAGSREQFF. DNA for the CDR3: TGTGCCAGTAGTATGGGACTAGCGGGAAGTCGTGAGCAGTTCTTC.